The 20 T cell receptor beta chains listed next were all sequenced from one sample in a study of regulatory and conventional T cells in RAG deficiency (dated by TCRdb to the late 2010s). Before genomic DNA extraction, regulatory T cells were purified from blood as CD4+CD25-high CD127-low cells. The library was built by means of the immunoSEQ multiplex PCR assay. The source is immuneACCESS, and TCRdb retained only in-frame sequences with V and J called. Part of the clones is not carried over; for the studies checked, unresolved V genes explain less than half of this, and the remainder is unexplained. A total of under 20,000 clones appear in this sample, approximately 86% of them only once. Jointly, the top ten make up more than 1.4% of the sample. The sample was also reused in another study, on regulatory T cells. The second study's paper adds: The multiplex PCR used 52 forward TRBV primers and 13 reverse TRBJ primers, with assay-based and computational corrections for amplification bias.

Sequenced input: Tregs sorted from blood. The receptors originated from a human donor in good health.

Note on this clone: This specimen includes other DNA sequences encoding the same CDR3. This chain links TRBV11-2 with TRBJ2-1, with TRBD2 matching over 9 bases. From germline, CDR1 is SGHAT and CDR2 FQNNGV. The CDR3 spans 15 residues. Trimming took 3 bases from V and 7 from J; bases not matched to a gene: 7. The CDR3 is CASSFGAGGGNEQFF. The CDR3 DNA sequence: TGTGCCAGCAGCTTCGGGGCGGGGGGGGGAAATGAGCAGTTCTTC. The variable domain in full, with the rest retrieved from reference TRBV11-2 and TRBJ2-1, is EAGVAQSPRYKIIEKRQSVAFWCNPISGHATLYWYQQILGQGPKLLIQFQNNGVVDDSQLPKDRFSAERLKGVDSTLKIQPAKLEDSAVYLCASSFGAGGGNEQFFGPGTRLTVL.

The gene calls are TRBV7-9 and TRBJ1-2; D gene unclear. Germline CDR1 SEHNR, CDR2 FQNEAQ (reference sequence). Trimming cost V 5 bases and J 4 bases, with 14 bases left between them. The CDR3 loop spans 14 amino acids. The chain's CDR3 is CASSGPIPLYGYTF. In nucleotides, the CDR3 is TGTGCCAGCAGCGGCCCAATCCCCCTCTATGGCTACACCTTC.

This clone has more than one count but fewer than ten. The V gene is TRBV6-1, the J gene TRBJ2-7; no reliable D call. V was shortened by 10 bases and J by 1 base, with 11 bases between the two germline ends. This CDR3 spans 12 amino acids. Per germline, CDR1 MNHNS and CDR2 SASEGT. The CDR3 loop is CATSYWSYEQYF. DNA for the CDR3: TGTGCCACTTCATATTGGTCCTACGAGCAGTACTTC.

The J gene is TRBJ2-2, the V gene TRBV5-6; unclear D gene. V was shortened by 0 bases and J by 4 bases, with 7 bases between the two germline ends. The CDR3 is 14 residues long. The germline V gene encodes CDR1 SGHDT and CDR2 YYEEEE. As DNA, the CDR3 is TGTGCCAGCAGCTTGGCTCAGATCACCGGGGAGCTGTTTTTT. The encoded protein is CASSLAQITGELFF.

The rearrangement joins TRBV6-1 to TRBJ1-2; D ambiguous. CDR1 is MNHNS and CDR2 is SASEGT in the germline V gene. The CDR3 runs to 14 residues. Trimming pared 6 bases from V and 2 bases from J, leaving 13 bases between. CDR3 residues: CASRSTSRNYGYTF. CDR3 nucleotides: TGTGCCAGCAGGTCGACATCTAGAAACTATGGCTACACCTTC.

The chain employs TRBV9 and TRBJ2-1; perhaps D is TRBD1 or TRBD2 (6 bases each). Trimming took 3 bases from V and 0 from J, leaving 16 bases between them. From germline, CDR1 is SGDLS and CDR2 YYNGEE. This CDR3 region has 17 residues. CDR3 in DNA: TGTGCCAGCAGCGCACCGAGGGGGGCAAGCTCCTACAATGAGCAGTTCTTC. Its translation is CASSAPRGASSYNEQFF.

This clone has just one count. V gene TRBV18 combines with J gene TRBJ2-1; D might be TRBD2 (6 bases). CDR1 and CDR2 from the germline V gene are KGHSH and LQKENI. V gave up 3 bases and J gave up 4 bases, with 16 bases separating them. The CDR3 has 16 residues. The CDR3 sequence: CASSPILKRAYNEQFF. The CDR3 DNA reads as TGTGCCAGCTCACCGATCCTAAAGCGGGCATACAATGAGCAGTTCTTC.

The chain is built from TRBV6-1 and TRBJ1-3; no firm D call. The ends were cut back, 1 base at V and 5 bases at J, with 9 bases in the middle. Germline CDR1 reads MNHNS; CDR2 reads SASEGT. The CDR3 is made up of 14 amino acids. The CDR3 spells CASSEVQTRNTIYF. The CDR3, as DNA: TGTGCCAGCAGTGAAGTACAGACCCGAAACACCATATATTTT.

This chain connects TRBV5-1 to TRBJ1-3; D is ambiguous. This CDR3 is built from 15 residues. CDR1 SGHRS and CDR2 YFSETQ come from the germline V gene. The V end was cut by 3 bases, the J end by 0 bases, with 10 bases between. CDR3 coding DNA: TGCGCCAGCAGCTCGTCCATCCTCTCTGGAAACACCATATATTTT. This codes for CASSSSILSGNTIYF.

This clone was recorded once. The chain has TRBV5-6 and TRBJ2-1, with 7 bases matching TRBD2. From germline, CDR1 is SGHDT and CDR2 YYEEEE. The CDR3 covers 15 residues. Losses at the gene ends were 4 bases for V and 7 bases for J; bases not matched to a gene: 11. Here the CDR3 DNA reads TGTGCCAGCAGCCGGTCATCTAGCGGTAAAAATGAGCAGTTCTTC. Amino acids: CASSRSSSGKNEQFF. Full variable domain (outside the CDR3, taken from reference TRBV5-6 and TRBJ2-1): DAGVTQSPTHLIKTRGQQVTLRCSPKSGHDTVSWYQQALGQGPQFIFQYYEEEERQRGNFPDRFSGHQFPNYSSELNVNALLLGDSALYLCASSRSSSGKNEQFFGPGTRLTVL.

The chain uses TRBV5-6 and TRBJ1-4; the match to TRBD1 covers 8 bases. Per germline, CDR1 SGHDT and CDR2 YYEEEE. The CDR3 consists of 15 residues. V lost 1 base to trimming and J lost 6 bases; unmatched junction nucleotides: 5. As DNA, the CDR3 is TGTGCCAGCAGCTTGATCAGGGGGCGTGATGAAAAACTGTTTTTT. Translation gives CASSLIRGRDEKLFF.

This rearrangement joins TRBV28 to TRBJ1-2, with TRBD1 matching over 12 bases. The junction had 10 bases not matched to a gene; V was cut back by 6 bases and J by 8 bases. The CDR3 sequence is 15 residues long. CDR1 is MDHEN, CDR2 SYDVKM, per germline. CDR3 residues: CASSLGGTGGRGYTF. CDR3 in DNA: TGTGCCAGCAGCCTAGGGGGGACAGGGGGCCGGGGCTACACCTTC.

The rearrangement joins TRBV10-1 to TRBJ2-1, with 7 nucleotides matching TRBD2. Trimming took 2 bases from V and 4 from J; bases not matched to a gene: 5. Looked up from germline, CDR1 is WNHNN and CDR2 is SYGVQD (reference sequence). There are 15 residues in the CDR3. The CDR3 DNA sequence: TGCGCCAGCAGTGAGAGGTCTAGCGGATACAATGAGCAGTTCTTC. Its protein product is CASSERSSGYNEQFF.

This clone is a singleton in its sample. V is TRBV7-2 and J is TRBJ1-2; 7 positions agree with TRBD1. J was trimmed by 3 bases and V by 5 bases; bases with no gene match: 9. CDR3 size: 15 residues. Germline V CDR1 and CDR2: SGHTA, FQGNSA. The CDR3 DNA follows: TGTGCCAGCAGCGCGGGACAGCCTTCTTACTATGGCTACACCTTC. Protein sequence: CASSAGQPSYYGYTF.

This clone was seen only a few times. The chain couples TRBV10-3 to TRBJ1-3; D is possibly TRBD1 (6 bases). Germline V CDR1 and CDR2: ENHRY, SYGVKD. The CDR3 has 15 amino acids. Trimming removed 6 bases from V and 0 bases from J, with 12 bases in between. The DNA for the CDR3 is TGTGCCATCAGCCGGGACACATCCTCTGGAAACACCATATATTTT. It encodes CAISRDTSSGNTIYF.

This rearrangement joins TRBV27 to TRBJ1-6, with D possibly being TRBD1 (5 bases). This CDR3 region has 14 residues. Germline V lookup: CDR1 MNHEY, CDR2 SMNVEV (reference sequence). V was pared by 6 bases and J by 7 bases, with 13 bases between. CDR3 DNA: TGTGCCAGCAGACTGCAGGGTGACAATTCACCCCTCCACTTT. As protein: CASRLQGDNSPLHF.

This clone was observed once. The CDR3 loop reads CASGQDYGYTF. In DNA, the CDR3 is TGCGCCAGCGGACAGGACTATGGCTACACCTTC. The chain links TRBV5-1 to TRBJ1-2; TRBD1 matches at 7 bases. The germline V gene encodes CDR1 SGHRS and CDR2 YFSETQ. V shed 7 bases and J 3 bases; nucleotides not matched to a gene: 0. The CDR3 contains 11 residues.

V usage is TRBV28 and J usage is TRBJ2-1; maybe TRBD2 (6 bases). CDR1 and CDR2 from the germline V gene are MDHEN and SYDVKM. The CDR3 spans 16 residues. Trimming cost V 3 bases and J 0 bases, with 12 bases left between them. The CDR3 spells CASSLGGASSYNEQFF. The CDR3 bases are TGTGCCAGCAGTTTGGGCGGGGCGAGCTCCTACAATGAGCAGTTCTTC.

The chain recombines TRBV4-2 with TRBJ1-1, with a tentative D call TRBD1 (5 bases). From germline, CDR1 is LGHNA and CDR2 YNFKEQ. V was clipped by 0 bases and J by 0 bases, with 8 bases between them. This CDR3 has 15 residues. The CDR3 nucleotides read TGTGCCAGCAGCCAAGAGGTCAGGGTGAACACTGAAGCTTTCTTT. As protein: CASSQEVRVNTEAFF.

The chain uses TRBV10-3 and TRBJ2-3; 10 nucleotides match TRBD2. CDR1 ENHRY and CDR2 SYGVKD come from the germline V gene. This CDR3 has 16 amino acids. V gave up 0 bases and J gave up 5 bases; unmatched junction bases: 5. The CDR3 DNA sequence: TGTGCCATCAGTGAGTCGATGGCTAGCGGGAGAGATACGCAGTATTTT. Protein: CAISESMASGRDTQYF.